A selection of T cell receptor beta chains follows, all from one sample in a study of T cell responses to AZD1222 COVID-19 vaccine. Data came from immunoSEQ multiplex PCR; TCRdb stores just in-frame clones and leaves some out. The sample has roughly 98,000 clones, 90% to 95% seen once. Here the sequenced sample was peripheral blood, taken on day 0 of AZD1222 vaccination. These receptors all stem from an adult in good health. The CDR3 runs from the conserved cysteine through the conserved F or W. Fields, in order: D gene, V gene, clone size, J gene, CDR3 DNA, CDR3 protein. D genes are given only for firm matches. The listing skips clone size in some rows; elsewhere it reads once, few, many or a size class.

D: TRBD2
V: TRBV5-1
size: NA
J: TRBJ2-1
DNA: TGCGCCAGCAGTGGCGGGAGCTCCTACAATGAGCAGTTCTTC
CDR3: CASSGGSSYNEQFF

D: NA
V: TRBV5-4
size: NA
J: TRBJ1-2
DNA: TGTGCCAGCAGCCTCCCGGTAAACTATGGCTACACCTTC
CDR3: CASSLPVNYGYTF

D: NA
V: TRBV5-1
size: NA
J: TRBJ2-2
DNA: TGCGCCAGCAGCTTGGACACCGCGAACACCGGGGAGCTGTTTTTT
CDR3: CASSLDTANTGELFF

D: NA
V: TRBV20-1
size: NA
J: TRBJ1-4
DNA: TGCAGTGCTAGTGGACAGAAAGAAAAACTGTTTTTT
CDR3: CSASGQKEKLFF

D: NA
V: TRBV12-5
size: NA
J: TRBJ1-5
DNA: TGTGCTAGTGGTTTGGTTAACAATCAGCCCCAGCATTTT
CDR3: CASGLVNNQPQHF

D: TRBD1
V: TRBV28
size: NA
J: TRBJ1-1
DNA: TGTGCCAGCAGTTCTACAAGGACAGGGAGGCGTACTGAAGCTTTCTTT
CDR3: CASSSTRTGRRTEAFF

D: NA
V: TRBV15
size: NA
J: TRBJ2-3
DNA: TGTGCCACCAGCAGAGCTGGGGGCGCAGATACGCAGTATTTT
CDR3: CATSRAGGADTQYF

D: NA
V: TRBV5-5
size: NA
J: TRBJ2-5
DNA: TGTGCCAGCAGCTCCGACAGACAAGAGACCCAGTACTTC
CDR3: CASSSDRQETQYF

D: NA
V: TRBV10-3
size: once
J: TRBJ1-2
DNA: TGTGCCATCAGTGAGTTACCCTCTAACTATGGCTACACCTTC
CDR3: CAISELPSNYGYTF

D: TRBD2
V: TRBV4-1
size: NA
J: TRBJ2-7
DNA: TGCGCCAGCAGCCCAACTAGCGCGCCTTCCTACGAGCAGTACTTC
CDR3: CASSPTSAPSYEQYF

D: NA
V: TRBV19
size: NA
J: TRBJ2-1
DNA: TGTGCCAGTAGTATCCCCAATTGGAGGGGACTGGCCTACAATGAGCAGTTCTTC
CDR3: CASSIPNWRGLAYNEQFF

D: NA
V: TRBV30
size: NA
J: TRBJ1-6
DNA: TGTGCCTGGAGTCGGCCAGCTAATCCCCTCCACTTT
CDR3: CAWSRPANPLHF

D: TRBD2
V: TRBV6-5
size: NA
J: TRBJ2-1
DNA: TGTGCCAGCAGTACCGGGACTAGCGGCAATGAGGAGCAGTTCTTC
CDR3: CASSTGTSGNEEQFF

D: NA
V: TRBV18
size: NA
J: TRBJ2-5
DNA: TGTGCCAGCTCCCGGGCTATCCAAGAGACCCAGTACTTC
CDR3: CASSRAIQETQYF

D: TRBD1
V: TRBV5-1
size: NA
J: TRBJ2-2
DNA: TGCGCCAGCAGCCCAGCCGGGACAGGGTATACCGGGGAGCTGTTTTTT
CDR3: CASSPAGTGYTGELFF

D: TRBD2
V: TRBV14
size: NA
J: TRBJ2-7
DNA: TGTGCCAGCAGCCAAGGACTAGCGGGAAGCTCCTACGAGCAGTACTTC
CDR3: CASSQGLAGSSYEQYF

D: NA
V: TRBV6-5
size: NA
J: TRBJ2-7
DNA: TGTGCCAGCAGTTACTGGCCGGACAGAGGCTACGAGCAGTACTTC
CDR3: CASSYWPDRGYEQYF

D: NA
V: TRBV6-5
size: NA
J: TRBJ1-1
DNA: TGTGCCAGCAGTTACCGTGGAGTCGACACTGAAGCTTTCTTT
CDR3: CASSYRGVDTEAFF

D: TRBD1
V: TRBV30
size: NA
J: TRBJ1-1
DNA: TGTGCCTGGAGTGTAACGGGGACAGGGCACACTGAAGCTTTCTTT
CDR3: CAWSVTGTGHTEAFF

D: TRBD1
V: TRBV19
size: NA
J: TRBJ2-7
DNA: TGTGCCACCCGGGACAGGGGATCCTACGAGCAGTACTTC
CDR3: CATRDRGSYEQYF